This T cell receptor (beta chain) emerged from a study of blood T cell repertoires in COVID-19. Study information: COVID-19 samples, acute and convalescent, were from the United States, Italy and Spain.

Losses at the gene ends were 3 bases for V and 10 bases for J; bases not matched to a gene: 12. Germline V gene sequence: CDR1 SGHNT, CDR2 YYREEE (reference sequence). The CDR3 length is 14 residues. Living in under 30 US areas, the participants were between roughly 18 and 89 years of age. In the source study's methods: Estimates of nucleated cell counts were drawn from the amplification of reference gene primers. The protocol was immunoSEQ multiplex PCR, while the TCRdb copy is restricted to in-frame clones and leaves out a portion. V and J calls and clone size are copied from that table; D and trimming were computed from the DNA. The data contain around 280,000 clones, about nine tenths of them singletons.

The J gene is TRBJ2-5, the V gene TRBV5-4; 7 bases line up with TRBD1. The sequencing sample was made of PBMCs or T cells enriched from blood (not recorded which). The sequence derives from a woman in her 40s who had recovered from COVID-19. The CDR3 reads CASSSGQNQEFQYF. CDR3 bases: TGTGCCAGCAGCTCGGGACAGAACCAAGAGTTCCAGTACTTC.